This T cell receptor beta chain was sequenced during a study of identical twins. TCRdb re-derived calls from the 5' RACE reads in MiXCR, one entry per CDR3 protein. The sample lists approximately 230,000 distinct CDR3 sequences, 5.5% to 7.5% occurring once. This clonotype was seen more than once but under ten times. V lost 5 bases and J 0 bases, leaving 13 bases between the germline ends. This CDR3 spans 15 amino acids. CDR1 is SGHDT and CDR2 is YYEEEE in the germline V gene. This same sample was also taken into another study, of T cells expressing NK-cell markers.

Sequenced material: CD8+ T cells sorted from blood. The sequence came from a woman aged 18-35 years in good health. The chain is built from TRBV5-6 and TRBJ2-3; D assignment may be TRBD1 or TRBD2 (6 bases each). The CDR3 DNA reads TGTGCCAGCAGGATGTGGGGGGCCAGCACAGATACGCAGTATTTT. Its translation: CASRMWGASTDTQYF.